Sequencing of this T cell receptor (beta chain) was carried out in a study of blood T cell repertoires in COVID-19. Study at large: Samples representing acute and convalescent COVID-19 were sourced from the United States, Italy and Spain. The analysed material was cDNA or gDNA that came from T cells, B-cell-depleted T cells, or PBMCs.

This CDR3 comprises 12 residues. The germline gives CDR1 SGHNT, CDR2 YENEEA. As for this clone: Germline and junction disagree at one end, which may indicate a read error.

Original methodology: For nucleated cells, counts were estimated from reference gene primer amplification. Repertoires were generated with immunoSEQ multiplex PCR, while TCRdb's copy carries only in-frame clones and drops some. The V and J calls and the clone size are those of that table, but D and trimming were determined from the DNA. The sample has about 190,000 clones; 78% are singletons. The chain recombines TRBV11-3 with TRBJ1-6; D is perhaps TRBD1 (6 bases). Sequenced input: peripheral blood. This clonotype was sampled from a woman older than 75 with active or convalescent COVID-19. The CDR3 loop is CRPGQYNSPLHF. The CDR3, as DNA: TGCCGACCGGGACAATATAATTCACCCCTCCACTTT. The full variable domain, its missing parts supplied by reference TRBV11-3 and TRBJ1-6, is EAGVVQSPRYKIIEKKQPVAFWCNPISGHNTLYWYLQNLGQGPELLIRYENEEAVDDSQLPKDRFSAERLKGVDSTLKIQPAELGDSAVYLCRPGQYNSPLHFGNGTRLTVT.